This T cell receptor beta chain originates from a study of blood T cell repertoires in COVID-19. As for the study in general: The United States, Italy and Spain supplied acute and convalescent COVID-19 samples. Sources were T cells, B-cell-depleted T cells, or PBMCs; the material itself was cDNA or gDNA.

Enrolled through a virtual design, the participants were between roughly 18 and 90 years of age and came from some 25 US areas. In the source study's methods: How many nucleated cells were present was estimated from reference gene primer amplification. Sequencing used immunoSEQ multiplex PCR; TCRdb keeps in-frame clones, though not all of them. V and J calls and clone size are those listed in that table; D and trimming were worked out from the DNA. The data hold about 230,000 clones, with about nine tenths observed a single time. This CDR3 region has 17 residues. Germline assignment: CDR1 LGHDT and CDR2 YNNKEL (reference sequence). V was pared by 4 bases and J by 0 bases, with 9 bases of the junction left unmatched.

The V and J genes are TRBV3-1 (or the pseudogene TRBV3-2) and TRBJ2-3, with 8 nucleotides matching TRBD2. The receptor was isolated from a woman younger than 45 with acute COVID-19. The material sequenced was PBMCs or T cells enriched from blood (not recorded which). CDR3 region: CASSRTTGGPSTDTQYF. DNA for the CDR3: TGTGCCAGCAGCCGGACGACGGGGGGGCCTAGCACAGATACGCAGTATTTT.